This TCR beta chain was sequenced during a study of shared clonotypes between healthy human individuals. Memory CD4+ cells were the fraction left after CD45RA+ naive selection. This CDR3 contains 14 residues. V was trimmed by 7 bases and J by 0 bases, leaving 12 bases between them. CDR1 is SGHRS, CDR2 YFSETQ, per germline. With regard to this clone: Its antigen is currently unknown.

General study results and limits: It was anticipated that sequencing depth would influence how many clonotypes donors shared. On the whole, naive subsets had larger estimated richness than memory subsets had. Approximately 4.5% was the fraction of naive CD4 clonotypes found shared across a few donors.

The assay was immunoSEQ multiplex PCR, and TCRdb's table has in-frame clones only and misses some. The data show a few million clones, 90% to 95% seen once. The receptor's source is a man aged 18 to 29 in good health. The sequencing sample was made of naive CD4+ T cells sorted from blood. This sample's subset: CD45RA+ positively selected. This sequence joins TRBV5-1 and TRBJ2-3; possibly TRBD1 for D (5 bases). CDR3 protein: CASSQGSSTDTQYF. Written as DNA, the CDR3 is TGCGCCAGCTCGCAGGGATCTAGCACAGATACGCAGTATTTT.